This is a list of T cell receptor beta chains from one sample in a study of T cell repertoires in cytomegalovirus infection. A single record per CDR3 protein comes from TCRdb applying MiXCR to the reads. The table has approximately 700,000 distinct CDR3 sequences, 35% seen once. Sequenced: PBMCs. These receptors were collected from a human donor in good health (CMV status not recorded). Some clones in this sample may be carry-over from other donors' samples. Both conserved end residues are part of each CDR3. Fields, in order: J gene, clone size, D gene, V gene, CDR3 protein, CDR3 DNA. The D gene is left open where the match is weak. The size field is filled for only some rows; it gives once, few, many or a size class.

j_call: TRBJ2-3
clone_size: many
d_call: TRBD2
v_call: TRBV4-1
cdr3_aa: CASSQRPTSGGGADTQYF
cdr3_nt: TGCGCCAGCAGCCAACGCCCTACTAGCGGGGGGGGCGCAGATACGCAGTATTTT

j_call: TRBJ2-6
clone_size: few
d_call: TRBD1
v_call: TRBV6-6
cdr3_aa: CASSHVRDRGVSGGANVLTF
cdr3_nt: TGTGCCAGCAGCCACGTCCGGGACAGGGGGGTTAGTGGGGGGGCCAACGTCCTGACTTTC

j_call: TRBJ2-7
clone_size: .
d_call: .
v_call: TRBV10-3
cdr3_aa: CAISDSGGYEQYF
cdr3_nt: TGTGCCATCAGTGATTCCGGGGGCTACGAGCAGTACTTC

j_call: TRBJ1-5
clone_size: .
d_call: .
v_call: TRBV19
cdr3_aa: CAIRLGWNQPQHF
cdr3_nt: TGTGCCATTAGATTAGGATGGAATCAGCCCCAGCATTTT

j_call: TRBJ2-7
clone_size: .
d_call: .
v_call: TRBV14
cdr3_aa: CASSQYLGSAYEQYF
cdr3_nt: TGTGCCAGCAGCCAGTATCTCGGTTCAGCCTACGAGCAGTACTTC

j_call: TRBJ2-3
clone_size: few
d_call: .
v_call: TRBV27
cdr3_aa: CASSLGYSTDTQYF
cdr3_nt: TGTGCCAGCAGTTTAGGTTATAGTACAGATACGCAGTATTTT

j_call: TRBJ1-1
clone_size: .
d_call: TRBD1
v_call: TRBV27
cdr3_aa: CASKRDRGFNTEAFF
cdr3_nt: TGTGCCAGCAAAAGGGACAGGGGTTTTAACACTGAAGCTTTCTTT

j_call: TRBJ1-1
clone_size: few
d_call: .
v_call: TRBV7-8
cdr3_aa: CASSFSQSMNTEAFF
cdr3_nt: TGTGCCAGCAGCTTCTCGCAGTCCATGAACACTGAAGCTTTCTTT

j_call: TRBJ1-1
clone_size: few
d_call: .
v_call: TRBV28
cdr3_aa: CASSLTEAATEAFF
cdr3_nt: TGTGCCAGCAGTTTAACGGAGGCGGCGACTGAAGCTTTCTTT

j_call: TRBJ2-3
clone_size: .
d_call: .
v_call: TRBV27
cdr3_aa: CASSLSGQPSTDTQYF
cdr3_nt: TGTGCCAGCAGTTTATCAGGACAGCCTAGCACAGATACGCAGTATTTT

j_call: TRBJ1-5
clone_size: .
d_call: .
v_call: TRBV7-8
cdr3_aa: CASSLAGELWDQPPHF
cdr3_nt: TGTGCCAGCAGCTTAGCAGGGGAGCTTTGGGATCAGCCCCCGCATTTT

j_call: TRBJ1-3
clone_size: .
d_call: .
v_call: TRBV12-3/TRBV12-4
cdr3_aa: CASRPPRKQGGSGNTIYF
cdr3_nt: TGTGCCAGCAGACCCCCCCGGAAGCAAGGAGGTTCTGGAAACACCATATATTTT

j_call: TRBJ1-4
clone_size: .
d_call: TRBD1
v_call: TRBV12-3/TRBV12-4
cdr3_aa: CASSQISGGGEKLFF
cdr3_nt: TGTGCCAGCAGCCAAATATCAGGGGGAGGTGAAAAACTGTTTTTT

j_call: TRBJ1-5
clone_size: few
d_call: TRBD1
v_call: TRBV20-1
cdr3_aa: CSARGGGGNQPQHF
cdr3_nt: TGCAGTGCTAGAGGAGGGGGCGGCAATCAGCCCCAGCATTTT

j_call: TRBJ1-6
clone_size: .
d_call: TRBD1
v_call: TRBV7-3
cdr3_aa: CASSGRGQGQNSPLHF
cdr3_nt: TGTGCCAGCAGCGGTAGGGGACAGGGCCAAAATTCACCCCTCCACTTT

j_call: TRBJ1-2
clone_size: .
d_call: .
v_call: TRBV5-1
cdr3_aa: CASSSSGPYYYGYTF
cdr3_nt: TGCGCCAGCAGCTCAAGCGGGCCCTACTACTATGGCTACACCTTC

j_call: TRBJ2-1
clone_size: many
d_call: .
v_call: TRBV7-3
cdr3_aa: CASSLTDNEQFF
cdr3_nt: TGTGCCAGCAGCTTAACTGACAATGAGCAGTTCTTC

j_call: TRBJ1-5
clone_size: .
d_call: TRBD1
v_call: TRBV7-9
cdr3_aa: CASSPDRFGNQPQHF
cdr3_nt: TGTGCCAGCAGCCCGGACAGGTTTGGCAATCAGCCCCAGCATTTT

j_call: TRBJ1-1
clone_size: many
d_call: .
v_call: TRBV7-8
cdr3_aa: CASSQASLNTEAFF
cdr3_nt: TGTGCCAGCAGCCAGGCGTCACTGAACACTGAAGCTTTCTTT

j_call: TRBJ1-5
clone_size: .
d_call: TRBD1
v_call: TRBV20-1
cdr3_aa: CSASVGTVESNQPQHF
cdr3_nt: TGCAGTGCTAGCGTTGGGACAGTGGAAAGCAATCAGCCCCAGCATTTT

j_call: TRBJ1-6
clone_size: .
d_call: .
v_call: TRBV11-2
cdr3_aa: CASSLGYNSPLHF
cdr3_nt: TGTGCCAGCAGCTTAGGGTATAATTCACCCCTCCACTTT

j_call: TRBJ1-1
clone_size: .
d_call: .
v_call: TRBV29-1
cdr3_aa: CSGGRNTEAFF
cdr3_nt: TGCAGTGGAGGGAGGAACACTGAAGCTTTCTTT

j_call: TRBJ2-1
clone_size: few
d_call: TRBD2
v_call: TRBV7-9
cdr3_aa: CASSIAGVLNNEQFF
cdr3_nt: TGTGCCAGCAGCATAGCGGGAGTACTTAACAATGAGCAGTTCTTC

j_call: TRBJ2-6
clone_size: .
d_call: .
v_call: TRBV5-8
cdr3_aa: CASNLWAGANVLTF
cdr3_nt: TGTGCCAGCAACCTGTGGGCTGGGGCCAACGTCCTGACTTTC

j_call: TRBJ2-5
clone_size: .
d_call: .
v_call: TRBV7-2
cdr3_aa: CASSAGGWSETQYF
cdr3_nt: TGTGCCAGCAGCGCCGGGGGATGGTCAGAGACCCAGTACTTC

j_call: TRBJ1-5
clone_size: few
d_call: .
v_call: TRBV24-1
cdr3_aa: CATSDPQEPQHF
cdr3_nt: TGTGCCACCAGTGACCCTCAGGAGCCCCAGCATTTT

j_call: TRBJ2-7
clone_size: .
d_call: TRBD1
v_call: TRBV5-6
cdr3_aa: CASSLPGTGSSEQYF
cdr3_nt: TGTGCCAGCAGCTTGCCCGGGACAGGGTCCAGCGAGCAGTACTTC

j_call: TRBJ1-4
clone_size: .
d_call: TRBD1
v_call: TRBV20-1
cdr3_aa: CSARDDVDRARGEKLFF
cdr3_nt: TGCAGTGCTAGAGATGACGTAGACAGGGCCCGGGGGGAAAAACTGTTTTTT

j_call: TRBJ1-1
clone_size: few
d_call: .
v_call: TRBV5-8
cdr3_aa: CASSPAGEGPEAFF
cdr3_nt: TGTGCCAGCAGCCCGGCCGGAGAGGGGCCTGAAGCTTTCTTT